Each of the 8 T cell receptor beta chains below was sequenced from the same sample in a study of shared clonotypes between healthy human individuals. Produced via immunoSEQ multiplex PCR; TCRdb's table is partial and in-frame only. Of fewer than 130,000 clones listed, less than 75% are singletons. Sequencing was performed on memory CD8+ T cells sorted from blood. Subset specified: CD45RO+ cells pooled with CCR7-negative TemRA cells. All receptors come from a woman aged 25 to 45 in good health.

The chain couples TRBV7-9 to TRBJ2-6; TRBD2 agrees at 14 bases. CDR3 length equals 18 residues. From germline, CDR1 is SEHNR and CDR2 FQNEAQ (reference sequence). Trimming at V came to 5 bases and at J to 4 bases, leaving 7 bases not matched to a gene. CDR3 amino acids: CASSARLAGGGGANVLTF. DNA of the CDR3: TGTGCCAGCAGCGCCAGACTAGCGGGAGGGGGAGGGGCCAACGTCCTGACTTTC. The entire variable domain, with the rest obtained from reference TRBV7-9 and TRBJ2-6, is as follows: DTGVSQNPRHKITKRGQNVTFRCDPISEHNRLYWYRQTLGQGPEFLTYFQNEAQLEKSRLLSDRFSAERPKGSFSTLEIQRTEQGDSAMYLCASSARLAGGGGANVLTFGAGSRLTVL.

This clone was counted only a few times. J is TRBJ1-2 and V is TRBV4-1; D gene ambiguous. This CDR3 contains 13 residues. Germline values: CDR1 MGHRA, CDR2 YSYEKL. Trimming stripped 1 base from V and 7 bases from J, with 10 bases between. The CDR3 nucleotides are TGCGCCAGCAGCCAAGTGCAGGTTTCTGGCTACACCTTC. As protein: CASSQVQVSGYTF.

CDR3 DNA sequence: TGTGCCAGCGGTATGAGGGACCAAGAGACCCAGTACTTC. This sequence encodes CASGMRDQETQYF. The rearrangement joins TRBV13 to TRBJ2-5, with D tentatively TRBD2 (5 bases). This CDR3 is built from 13 residues. From germline, CDR1 is PRHDT and CDR2 FYEKMQ (reference sequence). The V gene lost 8 bases and the J gene lost 0 bases, with 10 bases spanning the gap.

DNA of the CDR3: TGTGCCAGCAACGAGGGATATAGCAATCAGCCCCAGCATTTT. It codes for CASNEGYSNQPQHF. The rearrangement uses TRBV28 and TRBJ1-5; D is unclear. CDR1 is MDHEN and CDR2 is SYDVKM in the germline V gene. The ends were cut back, 7 bases at V and 0 bases at J, with 10 bases in the middle. The CDR3 contains 14 residues.

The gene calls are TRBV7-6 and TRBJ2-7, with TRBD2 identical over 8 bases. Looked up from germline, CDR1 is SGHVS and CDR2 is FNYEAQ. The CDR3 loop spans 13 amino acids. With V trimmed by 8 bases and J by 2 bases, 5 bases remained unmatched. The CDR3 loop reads CASSERETYEQYF. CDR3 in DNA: TGTGCCAGCTCAGAGCGGGAGACCTACGAGCAGTACTTC.

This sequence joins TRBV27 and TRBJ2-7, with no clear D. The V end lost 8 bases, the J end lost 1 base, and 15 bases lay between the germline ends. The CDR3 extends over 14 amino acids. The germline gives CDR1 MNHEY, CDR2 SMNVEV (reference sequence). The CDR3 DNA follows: TGTGCCAGCCGAATTAGGACCGAATCCTACGAGCAGTACTTC. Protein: CASRIRTESYEQYF.

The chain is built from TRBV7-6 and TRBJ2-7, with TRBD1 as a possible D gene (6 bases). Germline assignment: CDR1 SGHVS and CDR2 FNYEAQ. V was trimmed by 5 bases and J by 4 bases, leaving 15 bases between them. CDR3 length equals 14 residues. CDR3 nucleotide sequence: TGTGCCAGCAGCCCAATTTTCACAGGGTACGAGCAGTACTTC. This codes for CASSPIFTGYEQYF.

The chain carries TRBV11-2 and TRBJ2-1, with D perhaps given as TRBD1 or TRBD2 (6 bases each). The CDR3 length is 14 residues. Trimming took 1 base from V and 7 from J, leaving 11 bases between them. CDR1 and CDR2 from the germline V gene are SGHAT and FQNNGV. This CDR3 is CASSLVGGRNEQFF. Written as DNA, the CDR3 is TGTGCCAGCAGCTTAGTAGGGGGGAGAAATGAGCAGTTCTTC.